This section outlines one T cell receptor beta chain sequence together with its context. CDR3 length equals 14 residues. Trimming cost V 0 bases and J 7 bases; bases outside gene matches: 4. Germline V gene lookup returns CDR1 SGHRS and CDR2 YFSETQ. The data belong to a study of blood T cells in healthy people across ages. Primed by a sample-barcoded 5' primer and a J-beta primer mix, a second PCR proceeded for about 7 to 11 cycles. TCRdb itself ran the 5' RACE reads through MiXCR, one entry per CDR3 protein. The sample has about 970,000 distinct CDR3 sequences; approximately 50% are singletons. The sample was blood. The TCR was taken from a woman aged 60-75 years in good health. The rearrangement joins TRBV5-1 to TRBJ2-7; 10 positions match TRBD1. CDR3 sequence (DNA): TGCGCCAGCAGCTTGGGGGACAGGGGTTTGGAGCAGTACTTC. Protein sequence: CASSLGDRGLEQYF. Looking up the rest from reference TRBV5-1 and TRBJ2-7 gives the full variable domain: KAGVTQTPRYLIKTRGQQVTLSCSPISGHRSVSWYQQTPGQGLQFLFEYFSETQRNKGNFPGRFSGRQFSNSRSEMNVSTLELGDSALYLCASSLGDRGLEQYFGPGTRLTVT.